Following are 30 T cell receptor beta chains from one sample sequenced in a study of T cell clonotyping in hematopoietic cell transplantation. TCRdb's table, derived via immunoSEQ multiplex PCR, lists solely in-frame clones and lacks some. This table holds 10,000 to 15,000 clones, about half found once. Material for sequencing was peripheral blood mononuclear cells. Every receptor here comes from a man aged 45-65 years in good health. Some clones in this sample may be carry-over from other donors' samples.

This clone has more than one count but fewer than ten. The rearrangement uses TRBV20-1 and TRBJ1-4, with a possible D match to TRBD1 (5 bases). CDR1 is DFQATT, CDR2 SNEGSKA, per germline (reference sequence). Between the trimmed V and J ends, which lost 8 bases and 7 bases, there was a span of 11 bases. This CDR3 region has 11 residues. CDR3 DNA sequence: TGCAGTTTCGAAGGGGCTGAAAAACTGTTTTTT. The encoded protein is CSFEGAEKLFF.

The CDR3 coding sequence is TGTGCCTGGAGTGCGGGACTGGCGGTCAATGAGCAGTTCTTC. Translating it yields CAWSAGLAVNEQFF. The V gene is TRBV30, the J gene TRBJ2-1; maybe TRBD2 (6 bases). From germline, CDR1 is GTSNPN and CDR2 SVGIG (reference sequence). The CDR3 sequence is 14 residues long. Trimming pared 1 base from V and 6 bases from J, leaving 13 bases between.

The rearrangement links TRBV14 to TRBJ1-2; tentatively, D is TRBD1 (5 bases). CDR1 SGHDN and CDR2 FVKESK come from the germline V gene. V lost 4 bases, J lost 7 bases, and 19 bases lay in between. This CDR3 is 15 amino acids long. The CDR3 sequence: CASSRFRDGASGYTF. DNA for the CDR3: TGTGCCAGCAGCCGCTTTCGGGACGGCGCTTCTGGCTACACCTTC.

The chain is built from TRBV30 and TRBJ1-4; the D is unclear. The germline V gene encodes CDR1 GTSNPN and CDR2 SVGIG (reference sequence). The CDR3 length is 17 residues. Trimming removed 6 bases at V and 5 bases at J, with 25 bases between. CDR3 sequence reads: CACDTWSLPVDNEKLFF. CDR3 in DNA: TGTGCCTGTGACACATGGAGTCTCCCAGTCGACAATGAAAAACTGTTTTTT.

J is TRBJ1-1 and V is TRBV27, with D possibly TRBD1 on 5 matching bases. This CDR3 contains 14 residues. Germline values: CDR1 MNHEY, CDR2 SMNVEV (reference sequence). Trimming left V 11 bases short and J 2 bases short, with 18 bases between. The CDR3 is CASYPGGLNTEAFF. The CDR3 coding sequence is TGTGCCTCATACCCCGGGGGTCTTAACACTGAAGCTTTCTTT.

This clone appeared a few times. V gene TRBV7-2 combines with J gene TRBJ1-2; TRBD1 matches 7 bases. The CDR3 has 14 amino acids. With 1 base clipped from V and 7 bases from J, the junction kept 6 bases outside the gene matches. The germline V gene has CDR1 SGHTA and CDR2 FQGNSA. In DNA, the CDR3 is TGTGCCAGCAGCTTAGTGAAGGGGGCGGGTGGCTACACCTTC. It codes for CASSLVKGAGGYTF.

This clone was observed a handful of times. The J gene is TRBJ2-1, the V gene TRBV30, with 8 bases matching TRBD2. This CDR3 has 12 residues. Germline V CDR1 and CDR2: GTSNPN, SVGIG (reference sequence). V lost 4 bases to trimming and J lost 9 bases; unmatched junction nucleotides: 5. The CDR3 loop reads CAWKGSGIEQFF. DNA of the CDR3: TGTGCCTGGAAGGGTAGCGGGATTGAGCAGTTCTTC.

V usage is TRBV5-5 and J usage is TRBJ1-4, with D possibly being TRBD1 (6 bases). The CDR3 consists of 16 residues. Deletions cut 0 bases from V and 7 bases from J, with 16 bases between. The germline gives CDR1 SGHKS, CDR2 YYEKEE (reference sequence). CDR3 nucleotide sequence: TGTGCCAGCAGCTTGGCCGCTTTACAGGGTGGTGAAAAACTGTTTTTT. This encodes CASSLAALQGGEKLFF.

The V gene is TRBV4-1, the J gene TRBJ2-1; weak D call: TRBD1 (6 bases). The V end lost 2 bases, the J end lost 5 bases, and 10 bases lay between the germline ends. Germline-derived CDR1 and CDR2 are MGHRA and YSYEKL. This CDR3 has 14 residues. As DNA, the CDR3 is TGCGCCAGCAGCCAACGGACAGCGGACAATGAGCAGTTCTTC. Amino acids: CASSQRTADNEQFF.

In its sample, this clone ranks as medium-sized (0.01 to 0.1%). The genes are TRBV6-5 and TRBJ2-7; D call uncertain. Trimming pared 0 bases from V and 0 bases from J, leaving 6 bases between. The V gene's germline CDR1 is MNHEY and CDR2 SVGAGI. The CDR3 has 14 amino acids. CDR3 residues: CASSYSPGSYEQYF. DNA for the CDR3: TGTGCCAGCAGTTACTCCCCTGGCTCCTACGAGCAGTACTTC.

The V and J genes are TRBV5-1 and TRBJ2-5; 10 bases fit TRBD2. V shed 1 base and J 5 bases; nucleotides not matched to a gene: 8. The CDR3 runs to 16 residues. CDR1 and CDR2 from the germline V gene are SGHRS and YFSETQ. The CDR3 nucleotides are TGCGCCAGCAGCTTGTACCTAGCGGGGGCCCGGGAGACCCAGTACTTC. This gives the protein CASSLYLAGARETQYF.

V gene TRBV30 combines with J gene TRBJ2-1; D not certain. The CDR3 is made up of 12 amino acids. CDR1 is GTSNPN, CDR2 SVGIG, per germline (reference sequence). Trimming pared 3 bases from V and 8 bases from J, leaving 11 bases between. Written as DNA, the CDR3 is TGTGCCTGGAGCCGTCAAATCGATGAGCAGTTCTTC. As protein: CAWSRQIDEQFF.

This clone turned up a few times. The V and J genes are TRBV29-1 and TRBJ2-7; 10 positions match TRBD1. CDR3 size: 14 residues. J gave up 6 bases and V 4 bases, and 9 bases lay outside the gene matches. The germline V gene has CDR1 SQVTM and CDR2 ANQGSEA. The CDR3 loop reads CSVAPTGGQGEQYF. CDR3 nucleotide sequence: TGCAGCGTTGCACCGACAGGGGGCCAGGGCGAGCAGTACTTC.

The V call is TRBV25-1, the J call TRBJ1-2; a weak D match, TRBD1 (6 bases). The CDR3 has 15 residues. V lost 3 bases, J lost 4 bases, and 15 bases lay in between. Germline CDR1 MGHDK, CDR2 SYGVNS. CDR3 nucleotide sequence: TGTGCCAGCAGTGACACCGCGGACAGAACCTATGGCTACACCTTC. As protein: CASSDTADRTYGYTF.

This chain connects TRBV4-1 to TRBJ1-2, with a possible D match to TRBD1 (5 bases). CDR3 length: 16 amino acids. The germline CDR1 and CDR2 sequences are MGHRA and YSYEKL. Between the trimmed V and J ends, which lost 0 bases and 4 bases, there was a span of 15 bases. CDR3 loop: CASSQDPGGASYGYTF. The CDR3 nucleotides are TGCGCCAGCAGCCAAGATCCCGGAGGGGCCTCCTATGGCTACACCTTC.

CDR3 region: CASRLTGTGGYTF. CDR3 nucleotide sequence: TGTGCCAGCAGGCTGACAGGGACGGGAGGCTACACCTTC. This chain links TRBV6-5 with TRBJ1-2; TRBD1 matches 7 bases. CDR3 length: 13 amino acids. J lost 8 bases, V lost 6 bases, and 9 bases had no gene match. Germline assignment: CDR1 MNHEY and CDR2 SVGAGI.

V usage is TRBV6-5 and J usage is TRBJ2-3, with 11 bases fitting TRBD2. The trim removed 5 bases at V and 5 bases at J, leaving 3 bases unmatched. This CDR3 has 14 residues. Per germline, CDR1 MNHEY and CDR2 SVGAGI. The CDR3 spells CASSLGLAGDTQYF. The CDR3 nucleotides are TGTGCCAGCAGTCTCGGACTAGCGGGAGATACGCAGTATTTT.

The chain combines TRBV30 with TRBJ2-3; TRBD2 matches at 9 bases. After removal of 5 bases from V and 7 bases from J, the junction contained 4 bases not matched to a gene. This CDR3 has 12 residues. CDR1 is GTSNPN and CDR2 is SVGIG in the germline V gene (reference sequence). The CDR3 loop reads CAWELAGYTQYF. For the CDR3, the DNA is TGTGCCTGGGAACTAGCGGGTTATACGCAGTATTTT.

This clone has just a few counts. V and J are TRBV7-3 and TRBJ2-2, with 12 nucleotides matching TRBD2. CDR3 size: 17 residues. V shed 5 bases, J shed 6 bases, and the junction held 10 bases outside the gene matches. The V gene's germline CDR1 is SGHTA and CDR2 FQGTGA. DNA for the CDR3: TGTGCCAGCAGCAACCTAGCGGGAGGGCCCAAACCCGGGGAGCTGTTTTTT. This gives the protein CASSNLAGGPKPGELFF.

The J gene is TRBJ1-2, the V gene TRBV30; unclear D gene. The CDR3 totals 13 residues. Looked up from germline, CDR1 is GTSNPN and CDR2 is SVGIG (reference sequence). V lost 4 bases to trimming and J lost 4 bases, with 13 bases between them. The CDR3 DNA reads TGTGCCTGGACGGCAGGAGCGGTCTATGGCTACACCTTC. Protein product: CAWTAGAVYGYTF.

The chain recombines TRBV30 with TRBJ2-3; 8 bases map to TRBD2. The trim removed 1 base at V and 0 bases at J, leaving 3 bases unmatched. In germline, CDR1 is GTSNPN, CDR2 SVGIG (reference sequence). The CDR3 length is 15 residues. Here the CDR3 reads CAWSDSGVSTDTQYF. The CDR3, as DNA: TGTGCCTGGAGTGATAGCGGGGTTAGCACAGATACGCAGTATTTT.

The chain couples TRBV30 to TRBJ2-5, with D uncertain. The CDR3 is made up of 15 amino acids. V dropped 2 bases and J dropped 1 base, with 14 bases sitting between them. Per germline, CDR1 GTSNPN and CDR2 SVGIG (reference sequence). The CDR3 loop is CAWSLGLSGQETQYF. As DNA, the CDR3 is TGTGCCTGGAGTTTAGGGTTATCGGGCCAAGAGACCCAGTACTTC.

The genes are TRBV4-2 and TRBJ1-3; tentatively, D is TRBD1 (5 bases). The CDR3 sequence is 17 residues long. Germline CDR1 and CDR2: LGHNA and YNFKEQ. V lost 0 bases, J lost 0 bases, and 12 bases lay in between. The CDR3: CASSQDEGRSSGNTIYF. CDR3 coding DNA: TGTGCCAGCAGCCAAGACGAGGGACGGTCCTCTGGAAACACCATATATTTT.

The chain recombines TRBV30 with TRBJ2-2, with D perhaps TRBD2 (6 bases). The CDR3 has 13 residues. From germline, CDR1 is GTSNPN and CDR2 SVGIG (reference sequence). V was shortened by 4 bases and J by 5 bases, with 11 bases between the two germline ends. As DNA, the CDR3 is TGTGCCTGGAAGGGGACTCAAACCGGGGAGCTGTTTTTT. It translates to CAWKGTQTGELFF.

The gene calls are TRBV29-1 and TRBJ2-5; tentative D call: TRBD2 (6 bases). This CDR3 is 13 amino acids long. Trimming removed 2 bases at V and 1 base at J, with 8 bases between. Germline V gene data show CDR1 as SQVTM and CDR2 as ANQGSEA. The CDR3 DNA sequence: TGCAGCGTTGAATCGACTAGCCAAGAGACCCAGTACTTC. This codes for CSVESTSQETQYF.

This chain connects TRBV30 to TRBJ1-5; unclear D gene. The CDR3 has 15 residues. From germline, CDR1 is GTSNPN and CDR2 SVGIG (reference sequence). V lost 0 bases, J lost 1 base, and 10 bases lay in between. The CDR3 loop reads CAWSVRSASNQPQHF. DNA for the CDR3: TGTGCCTGGAGTGTACGAAGTGCCAGCAATCAGCCCCAGCATTTT.

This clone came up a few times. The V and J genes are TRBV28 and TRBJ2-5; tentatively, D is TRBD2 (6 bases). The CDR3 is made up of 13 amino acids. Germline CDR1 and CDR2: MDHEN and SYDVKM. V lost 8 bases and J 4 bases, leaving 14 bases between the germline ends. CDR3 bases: TGTGCCAGCGCTCAACCGGGGGTAGAGACCCAGTACTTC. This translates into CASAQPGVETQYF.

CDR3 DNA sequence: TGTGCCAGAGGTGGTGGGGCTTCCTACGAGCAGTACTTC. It translates to CARGGGASYEQYF. The chain is built from TRBV2 and TRBJ2-7, with D tentatively TRBD1 (5 bases). This CDR3 spans 13 amino acids. V was cut by 9 bases and J by 1 base, with 13 bases left in between. Germline V gene sequence: CDR1 SNHLY, CDR2 FYNNEI.

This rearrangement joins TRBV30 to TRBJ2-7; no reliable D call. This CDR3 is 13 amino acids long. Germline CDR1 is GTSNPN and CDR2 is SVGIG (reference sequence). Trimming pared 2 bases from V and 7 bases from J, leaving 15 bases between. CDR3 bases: TGTGCCTGGAGTCCCCGACGGCTAGAGGAGCAGTACTTC. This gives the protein CAWSPRRLEEQYF.

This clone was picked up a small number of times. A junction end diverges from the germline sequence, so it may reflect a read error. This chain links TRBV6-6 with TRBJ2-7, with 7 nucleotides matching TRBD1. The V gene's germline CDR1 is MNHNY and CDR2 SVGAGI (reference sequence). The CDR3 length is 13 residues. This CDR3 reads CASSQGGSHEQYF. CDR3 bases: TGTGCCAGCAGCCAAGGGGGCTCCCACGAGCAGTACTTC.